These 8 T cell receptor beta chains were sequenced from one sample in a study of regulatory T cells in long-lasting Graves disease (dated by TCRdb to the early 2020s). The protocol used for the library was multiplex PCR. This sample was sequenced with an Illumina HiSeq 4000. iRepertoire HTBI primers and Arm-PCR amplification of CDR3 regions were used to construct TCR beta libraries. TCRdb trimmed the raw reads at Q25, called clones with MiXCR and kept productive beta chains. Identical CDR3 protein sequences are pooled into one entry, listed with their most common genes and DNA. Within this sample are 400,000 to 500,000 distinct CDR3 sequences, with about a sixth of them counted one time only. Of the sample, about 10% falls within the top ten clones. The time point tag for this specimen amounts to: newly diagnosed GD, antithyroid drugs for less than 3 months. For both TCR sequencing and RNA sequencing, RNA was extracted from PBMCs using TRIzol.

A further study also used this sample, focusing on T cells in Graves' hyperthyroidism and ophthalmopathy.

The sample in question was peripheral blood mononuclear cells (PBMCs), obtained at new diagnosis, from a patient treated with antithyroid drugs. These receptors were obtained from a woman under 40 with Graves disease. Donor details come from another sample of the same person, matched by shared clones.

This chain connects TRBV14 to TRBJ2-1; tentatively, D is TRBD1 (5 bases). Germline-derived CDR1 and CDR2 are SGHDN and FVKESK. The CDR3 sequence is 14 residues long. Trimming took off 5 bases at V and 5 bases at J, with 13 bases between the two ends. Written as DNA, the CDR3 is TGTGCCAGCAGCGCAGGGTACCGAAACAATGAGCAGTTCTTC. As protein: CASSAGYRNNEQFF.

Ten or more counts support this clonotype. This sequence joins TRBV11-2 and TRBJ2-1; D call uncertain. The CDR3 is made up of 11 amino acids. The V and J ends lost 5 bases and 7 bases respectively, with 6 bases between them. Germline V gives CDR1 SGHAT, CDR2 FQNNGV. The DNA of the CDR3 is TGTGCCAGCAGCCCGCTTAATGAGCAGTTCTTC. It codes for CASSPLNEQFF.

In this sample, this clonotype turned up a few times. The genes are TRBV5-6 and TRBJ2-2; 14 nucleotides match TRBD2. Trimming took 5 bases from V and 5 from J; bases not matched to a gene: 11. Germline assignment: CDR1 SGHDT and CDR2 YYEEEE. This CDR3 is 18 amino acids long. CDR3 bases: TGTGCCAGCAGTCCCCAAGGGACTAGCGGGAGTTGGACCGGGGAGCTGTTTTTT. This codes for CASSPQGTSGSWTGELFF.

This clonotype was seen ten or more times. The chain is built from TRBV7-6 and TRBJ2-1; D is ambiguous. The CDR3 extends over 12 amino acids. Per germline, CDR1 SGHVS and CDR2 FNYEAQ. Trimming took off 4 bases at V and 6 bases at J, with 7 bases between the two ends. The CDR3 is CASSSAPNEQFF. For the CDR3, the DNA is TGTGCCAGCAGCTCGGCGCCCAATGAGCAGTTCTTC. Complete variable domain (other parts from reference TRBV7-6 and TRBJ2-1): GAGVSQSPRYKVTKRGQDVALRCDPISGHVSLYWYRQALGQGPEFLTYFNYEAQQDKSGLPNDRFSAERPEGSISTLTIQRTEQRDSAMYRCASSSAPNEQFFGPGTRLTVL.

CDR3 sequence (DNA): TGTGCCAGCTCCCCCCCCGGGACAGAGAGCTACGAGCAGTACTTC. As protein: CASSPPGTESYEQYF. The chain joins TRBV18 to TRBJ2-7; 7 bases are shared with TRBD1. This CDR3 is 15 amino acids long. The V and J ends lost 6 bases and 3 bases, in that order; junction bases with no gene match: 11. From germline, CDR1 is KGHSH and CDR2 LQKENI.

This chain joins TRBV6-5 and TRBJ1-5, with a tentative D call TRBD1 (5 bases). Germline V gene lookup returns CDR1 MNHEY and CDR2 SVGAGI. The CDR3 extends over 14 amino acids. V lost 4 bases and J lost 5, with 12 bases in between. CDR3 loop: CASSSQGEDQPQHF. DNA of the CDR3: TGTGCCAGCAGTTCCCAGGGAGAGGATCAGCCCCAGCATTTT.

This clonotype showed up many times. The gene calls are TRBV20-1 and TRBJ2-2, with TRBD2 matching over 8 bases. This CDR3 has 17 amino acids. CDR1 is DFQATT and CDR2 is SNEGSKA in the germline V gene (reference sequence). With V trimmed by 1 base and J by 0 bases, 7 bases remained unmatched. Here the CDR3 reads CSARGLSGSSNTGELFF. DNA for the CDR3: TGCAGTGCTAGAGGGCTGAGCGGGAGCTCGAACACCGGGGAGCTGTTTTTT.

CDR3: CAIRADGGGYTF. The CDR3 nucleotides are TGTGCCATCCGCGCCGACGGGGGTGGCTACACCTTC. The gene calls are TRBV10-3 and TRBJ1-2, with D possibly being TRBD1 (5 bases). The CDR3 has 12 residues. Germline V gives CDR1 ENHRY, CDR2 SYGVKD. Deletions cut 8 bases from V and 7 bases from J, with 14 bases between.